Sequencing of this TCR beta chain was carried out in a study of blood T cell repertoires in COVID-19. Study background: The study drew acute and convalescent COVID-19 samples from the United States, Italy and Spain.

Original handling: Reference gene primer amplification gave nucleated cell count estimates. Repertoires were generated with immunoSEQ multiplex PCR, while TCRdb's copy carries only in-frame clones and drops some. The V and J calls and the clone size are those of that table, but D and trimming were determined from the DNA. The data hold around 170,000 clones, with less than 90% observed a single time. The table lists this clone with a few counts. Other DNA sequences in this sample translate to the same CDR3. The TCR sequence derives from a woman between 40 and 50 years old with acute or convalescent COVID-19. Source material: peripheral blood.

CDR3 DNA: TGTGCCAGCAGTTTACGGAGGAAGGGATACACCTTC. As protein: CASSLRRKGYTF. The chain links TRBV28 to TRBJ1-2; D remains ambiguous. V lost 2 bases to trimming and J lost 11 bases, with 12 bases between them. The CDR3 extends over 12 amino acids. CDR1 MDHEN and CDR2 SYDVKM come from the germline V gene.